A single sample is the source of the 27 T cell receptor beta chains below, sequenced in a study of control samples from healthy donors and cancer patients. Libraries were prepared by immunoSEQ multiplex PCR; TCRdb keeps only in-frame clonotypes and omits some of them. The table includes about 110,000 clones, around 89% detected once. The sequencing sample was made of PBMCs. These receptors all come from a woman aged 60-75 years with lung cancer.

This clone was detected only once. The chain links TRBV5-1 to TRBJ2-7; either TRBD1 or TRBD2 may fit D (6 bases each). This CDR3 comprises 14 residues. The V gene's germline CDR1 is SGHRS and CDR2 YFSETQ. V gave up 3 bases and J gave up 0 bases, with 10 bases separating them. The CDR3 protein is CASSSGANSYEQYF. The CDR3 DNA follows: TGCGCCAGCAGCTCGGGGGCCAACTCCTACGAGCAGTACTTC. The whole variable domain, filled in from reference TRBV5-1 and TRBJ2-7, reads KAGVTQTPRYLIKTRGQQVTLSCSPISGHRSVSWYQQTPGQGLQFLFEYFSETQRNKGNFPGRFSGRQFSNSRSEMNVSTLELGDSALYLCASSSGANSYEQYFGPGTRLTVT.

The chain is built from TRBV5-1 and TRBJ2-1, with a possible D match to TRBD2 (5 bases). This CDR3 region has 14 residues. Trimming removed 1 base at V and 6 bases at J, with 11 bases between. Germline V gene sequence: CDR1 SGHRS, CDR2 YFSETQ. CDR3 nucleotide sequence: TGCGCCAGCAGCTTGCTAGCCCGGAGCAATGAGCAGTTCTTC. It encodes CASSLLARSNEQFF. The full variable domain, its missing parts supplied by reference TRBV5-1 and TRBJ2-1, is KAGVTQTPRYLIKTRGQQVTLSCSPISGHRSVSWYQQTPGQGLQFLFEYFSETQRNKGNFPGRFSGRQFSNSRSEMNVSTLELGDSALYLCASSLLARSNEQFFGPGTRLTVL.

The V and J genes are TRBV6-5 and TRBJ2-7; weak D call: TRBD1 (6 bases). Germline V lookup: CDR1 MNHEY, CDR2 SVGAGI. This CDR3 is 14 amino acids long. V was cut by 5 bases and J by 5 bases, with 16 bases left in between. The CDR3 DNA is TGTGCCAGCAGTAAGACAGGAGAACCCAACGAGCAGTACTTC. This gives the protein CASSKTGEPNEQYF.

The rearrangement uses TRBV7-3 and TRBJ2-1, with TRBD2 matching 10 bases. Trimming at V came to 5 bases and at J to 8 bases, leaving 6 bases not matched to a gene. Germline V gene lookup returns CDR1 SGHTA and CDR2 FQGTGA. The CDR3 contains 14 residues. Written as DNA, the CDR3 is TGTGCCAGCAGCCCGGGACTAGCGTTCGATGAGCAGTTCTTC. It yields the protein CASSPGLAFDEQFF.

The V call is TRBV5-4, the J call TRBJ2-5; D is perhaps TRBD2 (6 bases). Per germline, CDR1 SGHNT and CDR2 YYREEE (reference sequence). The ends were cut back, 3 bases at V and 3 bases at J, with 9 bases in the middle. The CDR3 runs 13 residues. DNA of the CDR3: TGTGCCAGCAGCTGGGGGGATGAAGAGACCCAGTACTTC. Translation: CASSWGDEETQYF. Full variable domain (remainder filled in from reference TRBV5-4 and TRBJ2-5): ETGVTQSPTHLIKTRGQQVTLRCSSQSGHNTVSWYQQALGQGPQFIFQYYREEENGRGNFPPRFSGLQFPNYSSELNVNALELDDSALYLCASSWGDEETQYFGPGTRLLVL.

J is TRBJ1-2 and V is TRBV23-1; 9 bases agree with TRBD1. TRBV23-1 falls under the ORF class, with uncertain function. This CDR3 spans 14 amino acids. J gave up 4 bases and V 9 bases, and 9 bases lay outside the gene matches. The CDR3 is CASVLQGAPYGYTF. The CDR3, as DNA: TGCGCCAGTGTGTTACAGGGGGCGCCCTATGGCTACACCTTC.

The chain couples TRBV6-5 to TRBJ2-7; D gene ambiguous. Germline loops: CDR1 MNHEY, CDR2 SVGAGI. The V gene lost 8 bases and the J gene lost 4 bases, with 18 bases spanning the gap. The CDR3 is made up of 14 amino acids. CDR3 nucleotide sequence: TGTGCCAGCCTTGAGGTGGCCCACTGGTACGAGCAGTACTTC. As protein: CASLEVAHWYEQYF.

This clone was recorded a few times. V and J are TRBV6-4 and TRBJ1-2; 9 bases agree with TRBD1. This CDR3 is built from 14 residues. The germline V gene encodes CDR1 MRHNA and CDR2 SNTAGT. The ends lost 6 bases at V and 4 bases at J; junction bases unmatched: 6. The CDR3 nucleotides read TGTGCCAGCAGCCCGGACAGGGGCGGCTATGGCTACACCTTC. Protein product: CASSPDRGGYGYTF.

The chain has TRBV19 and TRBJ1-2; D unresolved. The CDR3 totals 16 residues. The V and J ends lost 9 bases and 1 base respectively, with 21 bases between them. The germline CDR1 and CDR2 sequences are LNHDA and SQIVND (reference sequence). The CDR3 DNA reads TGTGCCAGCTGTCCGCTAGATCAAACCTTTAACTATGGCTACACCTTC. Translated, it gives CASCPLDQTFNYGYTF.

The chain employs TRBV7-2 and TRBJ2-1, with a tentative D call TRBD1 (5 bases). V was cut by 0 bases and J by 8 bases, with 17 bases left in between. Germline CDR1 is SGHTA and CDR2 is FQGNSA. CDR3 length equals 16 residues. CDR3 DNA sequence: TGTGCCAGCAGCTTAGCGCAGGGTACAGGTCGGGATGAGCAGTTCTTC. Its translation is CASSLAQGTGRDEQFF.

Concerning this clone itself: A much larger clone lies one base from this, so it may be a read error. Additional DNA sequences in this sample encode the identical CDR3. The V gene is TRBV5-5, the J gene TRBJ2-5; 10 bases align to TRBD2. CDR1 is SGHKS, CDR2 YYEKEE, per germline (reference sequence). The CDR3 runs to 14 residues. V shed 4 bases, J shed 5 bases, and the junction held 5 bases outside the gene matches. The CDR3 is CASSRTSGSETQYF. The CDR3 DNA reads as TGTGCCAGCAGCAGGACTAGCGGAAGCGAGACCCAGTACTTC.

This clone was counted a few times. The chain uses TRBV7-9 and TRBJ2-7; the match to TRBD1 covers 8 bases. Germline assignment: CDR1 SEHNR and CDR2 FQNEAQ (reference sequence). CDR3 length: 16 amino acids. Germline trimming cut 5 bases from V and 2 bases from J; bases unmatched to any gene: 11. DNA for the CDR3: TGTGCCAGCAGCCCCACGGGCAGGGGGCGAGCCTACGAGCAGTACTTC. Amino acid sequence: CASSPTGRGRAYEQYF.

V gene TRBV4-1 combines with J gene TRBJ2-6; 9 nucleotides agree with TRBD1. This CDR3 has 17 amino acids. Germline CDR1 reads MGHRA; CDR2 reads YSYEKL. V was pared by 6 bases and J by 3 bases, with 9 bases of the junction left unmatched. The CDR3 DNA reads TGCGCCAGCAGACCAGGACAGGGGCAAAATGGGGCCAACGTCCTGACTTTC. As protein: CASRPGQGQNGANVLTF.

Only a few counts were recorded for this clone. CDR3 bases: TGTGCCAGCAGCTTGACTCTTGGGCTGGGGAACACTGAAGCTTTCTTT. This sequence encodes CASSLTLGLGNTEAFF. The V gene is TRBV5-5, the J gene TRBJ1-1; D is unclear. Trimming left V 1 base short and J 1 base short, with 14 bases between. This CDR3 spans 16 amino acids. Germline V CDR1 and CDR2: SGHKS, YYEKEE (reference sequence).

V usage is TRBV19 and J usage is TRBJ1-4, with D tentatively TRBD1 (5 bases). Between the trimmed V and J ends, which lost 1 base and 6 bases, there was a span of 12 bases. The CDR3 has 15 amino acids. Germline loops: CDR1 LNHDA, CDR2 SQIVND (reference sequence). The CDR3 DNA reads as TGTGCCAGTAGTATAGTTGGGGGGGGAGATGAAAAACTGTTTTTT. This encodes CASSIVGGGDEKLFF.

This sequence joins TRBV5-4 and TRBJ2-7; 9 bases match TRBD2. Germline V CDR1 and CDR2: SGHNT, YYREEE (reference sequence). This CDR3 is 13 amino acids long. V shed 5 bases, J shed 3 bases, and the junction held 3 bases outside the gene matches. The CDR3 region has the DNA TGTGCCAGCAGTCTAGCGGGGCTCTACGAGCAGTACTTC. Amino acid sequence: CASSLAGLYEQYF.

This clone was recorded a few times. The CDR3 here is CASSVAPLAGAIDTQYF. The CDR3, as DNA: TGTGCCAGCAGCGTCGCCCCTCTAGCGGGGGCGATAGATACGCAGTATTTT. This chain joins TRBV9 and TRBJ2-3, with TRBD2 identical over 10 bases. The CDR3 runs to 17 residues. V shed 2 bases, J shed 5 bases, and the junction held 11 bases outside the gene matches. Germline V gene data show CDR1 as SGDLS and CDR2 as YYNGEE. Full variable domain (remainder filled in from reference TRBV9 and TRBJ2-3): DSGVTQTPKHLITATGQRVTLRCSPRSGDLSVYWYQQSLDQGLQFLIQYYNGEERAKGNILERFSAQQFPDLHSELNLSSLELGDSALYFCASSVAPLAGAIDTQYFGPGTRLTVL.

This clone was seen only a few times. The gene calls are TRBV7-3 and TRBJ1-2; D is unclear. Germline assignment: CDR1 SGHTA and CDR2 FQGTGA. V was pared by 0 bases and J by 7 bases, with 9 bases between. The CDR3 is made up of 13 amino acids. CDR3 DNA: TGTGCCAGCAGCTTAACTAGTGGGATTGGCTACACCTTC. The encoded protein is CASSLTSGIGYTF.

The chain is built from TRBV6-5 and TRBJ2-7; 8 bases are shared with TRBD1. Germline V gene data show CDR1 as MNHEY and CDR2 as SVGAGI. The V gene end was trimmed by 10 bases and the J gene end by 7 bases; junction bases not matched to a gene: 9. This CDR3 region has 12 residues. The CDR3: CATRQGFGEQYF. CDR3 DNA sequence: TGTGCCACCAGACAGGGGTTCGGGGAGCAGTACTTC.

The chain combines TRBV6-5 with TRBJ1-1, with TRBD1 as a possible D gene (5 bases). The V end was cut by 4 bases, the J end by 2 bases, with 11 bases between. Germline values: CDR1 MNHEY, CDR2 SVGAGI. The CDR3 has 14 residues. CDR3 in amino acids: CASSWRGANTEAFF. CDR3 nucleotides: TGTGCCAGCAGTTGGCGCGGGGCTAACACTGAAGCTTTCTTT.

This clone appeared once. This chain uses TRBV19 with TRBJ1-2; no reliable D call. Germline lookup yields CDR1 LNHDA and CDR2 SQIVND (reference sequence). With 3 bases removed from V and 2 bases from J, the gap between germline ends came to 10 bases. The CDR3 sequence is 14 residues long. DNA for the CDR3: TGTGCCAGTAGTATCTTCGACATGAACTATGGCTACACCTTC. It yields the protein CASSIFDMNYGYTF.

The chain links TRBV20-1 to TRBJ1-1, with 7 bases aligning to TRBD1. Germline V gene sequence: CDR1 DFQATT, CDR2 SNEGSKA (reference sequence). With V trimmed by 5 bases and J by 7 bases, 4 bases remained unmatched. This CDR3 spans 11 amino acids. The CDR3 is CSAGRDSEAFF. The CDR3 DNA follows: TGCAGTGCTGGCCGGGACAGTGAAGCTTTCTTT.

This clone was observed a few times. The CDR3 here is CASSEAFEQFF. The DNA for the CDR3 is TGTGCCAGTAGTGAGGCGTTTGAGCAGTTCTTC. V gene TRBV19 combines with J gene TRBJ2-1; D remains unclear. V lost 5 bases and J lost 9, with 8 bases in between. The CDR3 totals 11 residues. The germline V gene has CDR1 LNHDA and CDR2 SQIVND (reference sequence).

This clone was seen more than once but under ten times. The chain uses TRBV6-5 and TRBJ2-7; 8 bases line up with TRBD2. Germline CDR1 MNHEY, CDR2 SVGAGI. The junction had 10 bases not matched to a gene; V was cut back by 7 bases and J by 2 bases. This CDR3 is 15 amino acids long. CDR3 nucleotide sequence: TGTGCCAGCAACCCGGGACTAGGCTTAACCTACGAGCAGTACTTC. Translating it yields CASNPGLGLTYEQYF.

The genes are TRBV5-5 and TRBJ1-5; 8 bases match TRBD1. The germline V gene has CDR1 SGHKS and CDR2 YYEKEE (reference sequence). The CDR3 has 17 amino acids. V shed 4 bases, J shed 0 bases, and the junction held 9 bases outside the gene matches. Written as DNA, the CDR3 is TGTGCCAGCAGCGCTGGGACAGGCTCTTATAGCAATCAGCCCCAGCATTTT. Translating gives CASSAGTGSYSNQPQHF.

The chain couples TRBV7-3 to TRBJ1-1; D is unresolved. Trimming took off 2 bases at V and 3 bases at J, with 7 bases between the two ends. Looked up from germline, CDR1 is SGHTA and CDR2 is FQGTGA. There are 13 residues in the CDR3. This chain's CDR3 is CASSLQMDTEAFF. CDR3 nucleotides: TGTGCCAGCAGCTTACAGATGGACACTGAAGCTTTCTTT.

This clone showed up just once. The V gene is TRBV14, the J gene TRBJ2-3; D may be TRBD1 (6 bases). There are 15 residues in the CDR3. Germline V CDR1 and CDR2: SGHDN, FVKESK. Trimming shortened V by 1 base and J by 1 base, and 9 bases separated the two germline ends. The CDR3 sequence: CASSQVGGGTDTQYF. The CDR3 DNA follows: TGTGCCAGCAGCCAAGTAGGGGGAGGCACAGATACGCAGTATTTT.